The clone carrying this T cell receptor beta chain was seen a single time. CDR1 SGHRS and CDR2 YFSETQ come from the germline V gene. V shed 5 bases, J shed 0 bases, and the junction held 7 bases outside the gene matches. There are 15 residues in the CDR3. The sample originates from a study of blood T cell repertoires in COVID-19. Study as a whole: COVID-19 samples from acute and convalescent phases originated in the United States, Italy and Spain. T cells, B-cell-depleted T cells, or PBMCs provided the cDNA or gDNA that served as material.

Original data processing: By means of reference gene primer amplification, nucleated cell counts were estimated. Repertoires were generated with immunoSEQ multiplex PCR, while TCRdb's copy carries only in-frame clones and drops some. The D gene and trimming were derived from the DNA, and the V and J assignments and clone size from that table. The sample holds some 220,000 clones; 75% to 85% are singletons and the top ten take 9.7%. The rearrangement joins TRBV5-1 to TRBJ1-1, with 7 bases lining up with TRBD1. Sequencing was done on a sample of peripheral blood. This clonotype originated in a middle-aged man with active or convalescent COVID-19. The CDR3 nucleotides read TGCGCCAGCAGGATTCCCGGGACAGTGAACACTGAAGCTTTCTTT. The encoded protein is CASRIPGTVNTEAFF.